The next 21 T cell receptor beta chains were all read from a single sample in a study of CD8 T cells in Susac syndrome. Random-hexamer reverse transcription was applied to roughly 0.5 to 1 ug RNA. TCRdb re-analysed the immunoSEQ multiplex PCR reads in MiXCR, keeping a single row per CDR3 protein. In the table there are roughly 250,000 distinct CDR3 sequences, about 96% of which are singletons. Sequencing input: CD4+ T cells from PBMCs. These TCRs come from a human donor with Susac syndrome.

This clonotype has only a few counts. The CDR3 sequence: CASSLSVETQYF. DNA for the CDR3: TGTGCCAGCAGTCTGAGCGTGGAGACCCAGTACTTC. The chain is built from TRBV12-3 or TRBV12-4 and TRBJ2-5; D is uncertain. This CDR3 comprises 12 residues. The germline V and J ends were trimmed by 5 bases and 5 bases, with 9 bases remaining between them.

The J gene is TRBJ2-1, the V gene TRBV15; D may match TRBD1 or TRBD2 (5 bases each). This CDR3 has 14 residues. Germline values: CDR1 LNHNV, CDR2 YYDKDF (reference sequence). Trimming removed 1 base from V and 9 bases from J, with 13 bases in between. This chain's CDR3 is CATSRGGLVTEQFF. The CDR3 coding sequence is TGTGCCACCAGCAGAGGGGGGTTGGTAACTGAGCAGTTCTTC. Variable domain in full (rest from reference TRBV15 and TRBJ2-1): DAMVIQNPRYQVTQFGKPVTLSCSQTLNHNVMYWYQQKSSQAPKLLFHYYDKDFNNEADTPDNFQSRRPNTSFCFLDIRSPGLGDTAMYLCATSRGGLVTEQFFGPGTRLTVL.

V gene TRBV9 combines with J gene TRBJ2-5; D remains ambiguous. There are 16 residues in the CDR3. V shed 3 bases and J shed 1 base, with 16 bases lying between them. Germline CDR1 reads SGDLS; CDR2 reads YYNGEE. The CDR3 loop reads CASSETRAAGQETQYF. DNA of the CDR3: TGTGCCAGCAGCGAAACACGGGCAGCCGGCCAAGAGACCCAGTACTTC.

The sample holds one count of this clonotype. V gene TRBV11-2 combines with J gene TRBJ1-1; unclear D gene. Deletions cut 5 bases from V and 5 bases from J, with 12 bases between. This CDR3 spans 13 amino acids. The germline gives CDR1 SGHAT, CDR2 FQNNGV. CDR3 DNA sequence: TGTGCCAGCAGCCTCCTTTTGAGGACTGAAGCTTTCTTT. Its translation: CASSLLLRTEAFF.

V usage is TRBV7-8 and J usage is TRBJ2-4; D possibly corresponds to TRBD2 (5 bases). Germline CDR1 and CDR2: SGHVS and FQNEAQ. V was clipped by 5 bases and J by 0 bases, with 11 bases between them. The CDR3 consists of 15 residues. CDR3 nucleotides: TGTGCCAGCAGCCGGACTTATCTAGCCAAAAACATTCAGTACTTC. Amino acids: CASSRTYLAKNIQYF.

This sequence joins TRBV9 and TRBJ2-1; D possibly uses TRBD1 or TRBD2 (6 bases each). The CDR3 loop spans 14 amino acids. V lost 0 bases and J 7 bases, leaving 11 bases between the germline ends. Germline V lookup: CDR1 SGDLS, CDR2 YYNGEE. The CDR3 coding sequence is TGTGCCAGCAGCGTAGACTGGGGGGCTAATGAGCAGTTCTTC. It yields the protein CASSVDWGANEQFF.

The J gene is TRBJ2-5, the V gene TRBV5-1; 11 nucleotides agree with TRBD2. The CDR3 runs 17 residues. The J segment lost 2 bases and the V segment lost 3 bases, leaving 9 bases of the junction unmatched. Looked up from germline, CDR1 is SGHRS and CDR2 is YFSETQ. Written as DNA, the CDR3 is TGCGCCAGCAGCTGGACGGTACTAGCGGGAGTTCAAGAGACCCAGTACTTC. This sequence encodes CASSWTVLAGVQETQYF.

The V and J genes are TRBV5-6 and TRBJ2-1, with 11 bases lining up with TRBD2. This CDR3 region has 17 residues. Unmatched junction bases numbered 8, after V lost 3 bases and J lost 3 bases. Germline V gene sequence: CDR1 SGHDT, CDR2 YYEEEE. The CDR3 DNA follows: TGTGCCAGCAGCTCCTCCTTTAGCGGGAGGGACTACAATGAGCAGTTCTTC. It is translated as CASSSSFSGRDYNEQFF.

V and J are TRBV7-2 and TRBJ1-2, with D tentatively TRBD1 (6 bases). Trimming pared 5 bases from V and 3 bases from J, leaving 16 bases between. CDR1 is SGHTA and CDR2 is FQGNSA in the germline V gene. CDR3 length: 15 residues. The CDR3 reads CASSPRPGVDYGYTF. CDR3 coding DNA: TGTGCCAGCAGCCCCCGCCCAGGGGTTGACTATGGCTACACCTTC. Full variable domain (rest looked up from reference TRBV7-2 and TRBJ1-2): GAGVSQSPSNKVTEKGKDVELRCDPISGHTALYWYRQSLGQGLEFLIYFQGNSAPDKSGLPSDRFSAERTGGSVSTLTIQRTQQEDSAVYLCASSPRPGVDYGYTFGSGTRLTVV.

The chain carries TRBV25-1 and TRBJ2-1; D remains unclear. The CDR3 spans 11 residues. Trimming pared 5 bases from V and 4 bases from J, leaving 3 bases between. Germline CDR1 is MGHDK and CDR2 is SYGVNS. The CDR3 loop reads CASSKYNEQFF. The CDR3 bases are TGTGCCAGCAGTAAGTACAATGAGCAGTTCTTC.

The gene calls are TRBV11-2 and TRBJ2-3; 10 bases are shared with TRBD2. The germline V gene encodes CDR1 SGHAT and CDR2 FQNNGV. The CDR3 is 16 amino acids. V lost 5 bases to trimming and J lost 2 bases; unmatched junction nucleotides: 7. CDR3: CASSTTGTSVTDTQYF. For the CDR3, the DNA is TGTGCCAGCAGCACCACCGGGACTAGCGTCACAGATACGCAGTATTTT.

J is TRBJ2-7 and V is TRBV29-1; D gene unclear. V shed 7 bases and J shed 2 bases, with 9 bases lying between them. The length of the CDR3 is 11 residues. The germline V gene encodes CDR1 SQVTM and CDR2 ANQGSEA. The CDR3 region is CSGPTTYEQYF. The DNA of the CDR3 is TGCAGCGGCCCAACCACCTACGAGCAGTACTTC.

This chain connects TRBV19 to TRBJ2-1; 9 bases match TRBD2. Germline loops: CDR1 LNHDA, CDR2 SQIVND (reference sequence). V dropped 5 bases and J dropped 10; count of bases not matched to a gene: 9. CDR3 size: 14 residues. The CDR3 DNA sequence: TGTGCCAGTAGTGACGGAGGACTAGCGCGGGAGCAGTTCTTC. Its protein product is CASSDGGLAREQFF.

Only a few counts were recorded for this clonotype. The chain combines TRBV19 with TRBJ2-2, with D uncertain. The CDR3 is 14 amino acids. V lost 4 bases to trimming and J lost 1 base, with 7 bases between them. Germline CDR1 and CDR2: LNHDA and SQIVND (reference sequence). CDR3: CASSRGGNTGELFF. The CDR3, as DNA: TGTGCCAGTAGTAGAGGTGGGAACACCGGGGAGCTGTTTTTT.

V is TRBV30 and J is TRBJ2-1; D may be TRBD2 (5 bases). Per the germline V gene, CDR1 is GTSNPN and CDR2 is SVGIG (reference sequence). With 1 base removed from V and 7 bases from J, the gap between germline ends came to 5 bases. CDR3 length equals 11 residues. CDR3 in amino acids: CAWSGGNEQFF. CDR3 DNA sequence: TGTGCCTGGAGTGGAGGGAATGAGCAGTTCTTC. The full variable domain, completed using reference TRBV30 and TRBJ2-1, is SQTIHQWPATLVQPVGSPLSLECTVEGTSNPNLYWYRQAAGRGLQLLFYSVGIGQISSEVPQNLSASRPQDRQFILSSKKLLLSDSGFYLCAWSGGNEQFFGPGTRLTVL.

This CDR3 is CSVPGSYGYTF. The CDR3 nucleotides are TGCAGTGTCCCGGGCAGCTATGGCTACACCTTC. The chain joins TRBV20-1 to TRBJ1-2; no clear D gene. The CDR3 is 11 residues long. The V gene lost 7 bases and the J gene lost 4 bases, with 10 bases spanning the gap. CDR1 is DFQATT and CDR2 is SNEGSKA in the germline V gene (reference sequence).

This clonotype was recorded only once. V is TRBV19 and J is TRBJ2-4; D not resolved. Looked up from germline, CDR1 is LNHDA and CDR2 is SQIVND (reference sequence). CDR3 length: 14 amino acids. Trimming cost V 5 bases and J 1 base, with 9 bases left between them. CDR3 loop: CASSSTVAKNIQYF. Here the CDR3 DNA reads TGTGCCAGTAGTTCTACAGTGGCCAAAAACATTCAGTACTTC.

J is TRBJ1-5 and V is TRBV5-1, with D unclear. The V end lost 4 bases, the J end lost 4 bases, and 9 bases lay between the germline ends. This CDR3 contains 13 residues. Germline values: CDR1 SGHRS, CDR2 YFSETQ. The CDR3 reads CASSDGRNQPQHF. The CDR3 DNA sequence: TGCGCCAGCAGCGACGGACGAAATCAGCCCCAGCATTTT.

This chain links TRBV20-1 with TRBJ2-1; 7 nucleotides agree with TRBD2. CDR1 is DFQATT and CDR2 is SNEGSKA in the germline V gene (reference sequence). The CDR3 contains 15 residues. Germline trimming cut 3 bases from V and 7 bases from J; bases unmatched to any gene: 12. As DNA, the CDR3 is TGCAGTGCTAGTAGGCTAGCGGCCAGGAGGAATGAGCAGTTCTTC. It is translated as CSASRLAARRNEQFF.

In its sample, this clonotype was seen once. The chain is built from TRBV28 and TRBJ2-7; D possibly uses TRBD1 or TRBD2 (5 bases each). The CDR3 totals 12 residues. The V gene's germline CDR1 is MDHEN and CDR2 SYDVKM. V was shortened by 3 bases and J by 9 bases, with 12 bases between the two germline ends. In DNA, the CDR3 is TGTGCCAGCAGTTTGAGCCGGGGCAGGCAGTACTTC. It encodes CASSLSRGRQYF.

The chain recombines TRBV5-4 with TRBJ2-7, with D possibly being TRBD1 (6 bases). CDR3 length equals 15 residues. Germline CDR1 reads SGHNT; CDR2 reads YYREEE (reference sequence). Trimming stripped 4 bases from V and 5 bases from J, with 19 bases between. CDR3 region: CASSLPRQVSHEQYF. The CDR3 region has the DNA TGTGCCAGCAGCCTACCCCGACAGGTCTCTCACGAGCAGTACTTC.